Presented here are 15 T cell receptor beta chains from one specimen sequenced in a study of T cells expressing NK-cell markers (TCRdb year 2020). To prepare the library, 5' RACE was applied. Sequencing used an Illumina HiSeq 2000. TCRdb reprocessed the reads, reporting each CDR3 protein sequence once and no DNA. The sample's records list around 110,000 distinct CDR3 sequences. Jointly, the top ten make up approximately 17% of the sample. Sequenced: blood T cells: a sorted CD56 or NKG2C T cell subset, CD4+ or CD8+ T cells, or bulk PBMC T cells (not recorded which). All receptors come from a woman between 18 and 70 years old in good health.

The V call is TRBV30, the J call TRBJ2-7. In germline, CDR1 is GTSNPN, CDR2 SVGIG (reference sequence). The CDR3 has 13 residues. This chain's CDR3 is CAWSVFEFYEQYF.

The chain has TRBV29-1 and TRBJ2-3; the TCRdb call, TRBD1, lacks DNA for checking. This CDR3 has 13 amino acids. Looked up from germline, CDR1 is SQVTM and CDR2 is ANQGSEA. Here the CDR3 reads CSLDWDSTDTQYF.

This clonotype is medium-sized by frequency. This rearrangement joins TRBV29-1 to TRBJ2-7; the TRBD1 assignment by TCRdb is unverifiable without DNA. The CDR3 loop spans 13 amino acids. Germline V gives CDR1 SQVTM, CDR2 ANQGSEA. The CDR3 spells CSYLAQGSYEQYF.

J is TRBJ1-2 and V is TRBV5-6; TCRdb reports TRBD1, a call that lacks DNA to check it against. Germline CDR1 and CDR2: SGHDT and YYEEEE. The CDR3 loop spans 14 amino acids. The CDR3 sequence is CASSGRQRAFGYTF.

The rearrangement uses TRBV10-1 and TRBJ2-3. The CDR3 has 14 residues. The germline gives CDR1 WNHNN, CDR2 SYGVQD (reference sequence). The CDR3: CASSDSRLADTQYF.

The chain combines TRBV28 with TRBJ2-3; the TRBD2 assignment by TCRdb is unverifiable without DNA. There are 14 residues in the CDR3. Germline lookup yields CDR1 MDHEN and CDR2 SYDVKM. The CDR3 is CASIGDWRTDTQYF. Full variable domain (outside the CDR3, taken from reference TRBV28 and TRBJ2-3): DVKVTQSSRYLVKRTGEKVFLECVQDMDHENMFWYRQDPGLGLRLIYFSYDVKMKEKGDIPEGYSVSREKKERFSLILESASTNQTSMYLCASIGDWRTDTQYFGPGTRLTVL.

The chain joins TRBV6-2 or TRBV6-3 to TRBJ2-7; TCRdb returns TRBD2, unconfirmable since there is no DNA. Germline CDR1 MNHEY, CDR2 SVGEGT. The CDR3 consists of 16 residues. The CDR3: CASSYSRTSGSYEQYF.

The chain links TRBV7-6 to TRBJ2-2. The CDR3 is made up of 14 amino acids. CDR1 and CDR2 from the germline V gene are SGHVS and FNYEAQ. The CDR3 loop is CASSLAGLAGELFF.

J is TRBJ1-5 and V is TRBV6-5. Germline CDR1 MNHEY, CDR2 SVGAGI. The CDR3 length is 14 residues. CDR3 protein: CASSLSYSNQPQHF.

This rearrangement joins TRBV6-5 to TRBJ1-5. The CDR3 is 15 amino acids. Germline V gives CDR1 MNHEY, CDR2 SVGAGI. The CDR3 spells CASSYSEGTNQPQHF.

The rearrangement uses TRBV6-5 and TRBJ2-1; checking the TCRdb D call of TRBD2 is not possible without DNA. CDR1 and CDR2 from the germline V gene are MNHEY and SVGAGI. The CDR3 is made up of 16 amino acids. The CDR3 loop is CASSYSKTSGPNEQFF.

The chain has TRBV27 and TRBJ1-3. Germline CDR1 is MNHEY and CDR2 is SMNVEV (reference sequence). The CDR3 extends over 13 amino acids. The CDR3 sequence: CASSLTTGNTIYF.

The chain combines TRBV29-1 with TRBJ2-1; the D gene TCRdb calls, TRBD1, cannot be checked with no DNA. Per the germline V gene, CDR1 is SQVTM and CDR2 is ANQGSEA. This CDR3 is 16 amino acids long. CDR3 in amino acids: CSVELGLDSIYNEQFF.

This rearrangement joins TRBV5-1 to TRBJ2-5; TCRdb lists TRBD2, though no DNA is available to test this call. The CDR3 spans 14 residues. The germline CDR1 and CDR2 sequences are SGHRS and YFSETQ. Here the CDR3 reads CASEDSGIKETQYF.

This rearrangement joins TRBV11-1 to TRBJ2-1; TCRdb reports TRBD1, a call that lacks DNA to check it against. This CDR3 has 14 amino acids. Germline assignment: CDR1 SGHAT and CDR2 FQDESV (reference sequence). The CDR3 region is CASRTRGGISEQFF.